This TCR beta chain stems from a study of PD-1 blockade in mismatch repair-deficient tumors. Findings of the study overall: Tumor-resident clones, often absent from pretreatment blood, expanded after pembrolizumab and then contracted.

A remark on this clone: Its antigen is unknown.

TCRdb keeps only in-frame clones here, not all; method: immunoSEQ multiplex PCR. This sample has 14,000 or so clones, with roughly 86% found just once. CDR1 and CDR2 (germline): SGHRS, YFSETQ. This CDR3 has 12 amino acids. V dropped 3 bases and J dropped 4 bases, with 7 bases sitting between them. Time point here: roughly 10-day in vitro stimulation with candidate neoantigen peptide 6. Baseline for clone expansion was a parallel culture with no peptide. The clonotype comes from an adult with mismatch repair-deficient cancer. The source material was cells cultured in vitro, sampled from a patient treated with pembrolizumab. The chain links TRBV5-1 to TRBJ1-1; D call uncertain. The CDR3 nucleotides are TGCGCCAGCAGCTATTCGGGCACTGAAGCTTTCTTT. This sequence encodes CASSYSGTEAFF. The whole variable domain, filled in from reference TRBV5-1 and TRBJ1-1, reads KAGVTQTPRYLIKTRGQQVTLSCSPISGHRSVSWYQQTPGQGLQFLFEYFSETQRNKGNFPGRFSGRQFSNSRSEMNVSTLELGDSALYLCASSYSGTEAFFGQGTRLTVV.